This paragraph reports one T cell receptor (beta chain). This entry is derived from a study of blood T cell repertoires in COVID-19. The data were produced by immunoSEQ multiplex PCR, yet TCRdb's version contains in-frame clones alone and is incomplete. Of some 190,000 clones listed, 88% are singletons. V dropped 5 bases and J dropped 0 bases, with 10 bases sitting between them. Germline-derived CDR1 and CDR2 are MDHEN and SYDVKM. The length of the CDR3 is 14 residues. The source material was peripheral blood. The TCR comes from a human donor in a cohort sampled during active COVID-19. The chain is built from TRBV28 and TRBJ1-1; TRBD1 might be the D (6 bases). The CDR3 reads CASSEQGVNTEAFF. CDR3 coding DNA: TGTGCCAGCAGTGAACAGGGCGTGAACACTGAAGCTTTCTTT. Filled out from reference TRBV28 and TRBJ1-1, the complete variable domain reads DVKVTQSSRYLVKRTGEKVFLECVQDMDHENMFWYRQDPGLGLRLIYFSYDVKMKEKGDIPEGYSVSREKKERFSLILESASTNQTSMYLCASSEQGVNTEAFFGQGTRLTVV.